The 4 T cell receptor beta chains reported below all come from one sample, sequenced in a study of vaccination effects on CD4 cells after COVID-19. In the ViraFEST assay, antigen-specific CD4+ clonotypes were identified by expansion after peptide-pool stimulation. The culture ran for approximately 11 days before CD4+ T cells were isolated. Vaccine recipients, nucleocapsid antibody negative, had no prior SARS-CoV-2 infection. Clones were sequenced by immunoSEQ multiplex PCR, and TCRdb holds only the in-frame ones, with some missing. The sample lists 24,000 or so clones; 73% were seen once. These TCRs' antigens remain unknown. The source material was CD4+ T cells from PBMCs cultured with SARS-CoV-2 spike peptides, sampled before COVID-19 vaccination. All receptors derive from a human donor who received a COVID-19 vaccine.

The chain joins TRBV6-4 to TRBJ2-6; tentatively, D is TRBD2 (5 bases). Germline V gene data show CDR1 as MRHNA and CDR2 as SNTAGT. This CDR3 has 14 amino acids. With 5 bases removed from V and 4 bases from J, the gap between germline ends came to 9 bases. CDR3 in DNA: TGTGCCAGCAGTCCTCTAGCCGGGGCCAACGTCCTGACTTTC. Translation gives CASSPLAGANVLTF.

The J gene is TRBJ2-7, the V gene TRBV6-1, with D tentatively TRBD1 or TRBD2 (5 bases each). V was cut by 2 bases and J by 2 bases, with 19 bases left in between. The CDR3 length is 17 residues. The germline V gene encodes CDR1 MNHNS and CDR2 SASEGT. The CDR3: CASSESQYGTVAYEQYF. CDR3 nucleotides: TGTGCCAGCAGTGAATCGCAATACGGGACGGTTGCCTACGAGCAGTACTTC.

The chain combines TRBV7-8 with TRBJ1-5, with D possibly matching TRBD1 (5 bases). V lost 3 bases and J lost 7, with 13 bases in between. The CDR3 is 14 residues long. CDR1 is SGHVS and CDR2 is FQNEAQ in the germline V gene. The CDR3 DNA is TGTGCCAGCAGCTTGAGTCAGGGACGGCAGCCCCAGCATTTT. Residues: CASSLSQGRQPQHF.

This sequence joins TRBV2 and TRBJ2-6; D call uncertain. Germline CDR1 SNHLY, CDR2 FYNNEI. V was clipped by 3 bases and J by 2 bases, with 5 bases between them. The CDR3 consists of 14 residues. The CDR3: CASSETPGANVLTF. The CDR3 region has the DNA TGTGCCAGCAGTGAGACACCTGGGGCCAACGTCCTGACTTTC.